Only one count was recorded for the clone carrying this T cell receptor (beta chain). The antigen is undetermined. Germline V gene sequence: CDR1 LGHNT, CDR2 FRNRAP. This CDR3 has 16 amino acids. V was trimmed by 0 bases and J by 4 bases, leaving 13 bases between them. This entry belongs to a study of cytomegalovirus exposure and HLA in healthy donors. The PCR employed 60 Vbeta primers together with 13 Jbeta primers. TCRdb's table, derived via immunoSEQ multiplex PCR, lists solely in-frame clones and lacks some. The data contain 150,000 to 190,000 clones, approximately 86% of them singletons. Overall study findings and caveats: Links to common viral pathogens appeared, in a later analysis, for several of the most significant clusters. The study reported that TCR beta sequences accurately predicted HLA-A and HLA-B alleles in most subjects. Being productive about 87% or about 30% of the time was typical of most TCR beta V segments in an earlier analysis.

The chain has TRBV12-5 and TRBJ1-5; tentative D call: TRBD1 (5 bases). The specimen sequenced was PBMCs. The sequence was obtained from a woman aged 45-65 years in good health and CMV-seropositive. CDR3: CASGLVGGQGNQPQHF. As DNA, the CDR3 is TGTGCTAGTGGTTTGGTAGGTGGGCAGGGTAATCAGCCCCAGCATTTT.